The 18 T cell receptor beta chains presented below share a single source sample, sequenced in a study of OX40 agonist ivuxolimab in advanced cancers. Profiling relied on immunoSEQ multiplex PCR, and the TCRdb table lists in-frame clones only, not all of them. The sample lists roughly 120,000 clones; around 90% were seen once. The sequences come from CD4+ or CD8+ T cells sorted from blood, collected in a trial of the OX40 agonist ivuxolimab. These receptors came from an adult with an advanced solid tumor such as melanoma, head and neck, liver or kidney cancer.

V gene TRBV9 combines with J gene TRBJ1-1; no firm D call. Germline V gene data show CDR1 as SGDLS and CDR2 as YYNGEE. The ends were cut back, 1 base at V and 1 base at J, with 11 bases in the middle. The CDR3 is 15 residues long. The CDR3 is CASSVPCRENTEAFF. CDR3 in DNA: TGTGCCAGCAGCGTACCCTGCCGGGAGAACACTGAAGCTTTCTTT.

This clone was counted once. J is TRBJ1-1 and V is TRBV28; D remains ambiguous. CDR3 length: 14 residues. Trimming took off 2 bases at V and 1 base at J, with 8 bases between the two ends. The germline V gene encodes CDR1 MDHEN and CDR2 SYDVKM. The CDR3 here is CASSLVQANTEAFF. The CDR3 DNA reads as TGTGCCAGCAGTTTAGTTCAGGCGAACACTGAAGCTTTCTTT.

This clone appeared once. The chain combines TRBV7-2 with TRBJ2-5, with 8 nucleotides matching TRBD2. The J call may be in error: the DNA end matches TRBJ2-7 better. This CDR3 spans 14 amino acids. From germline, CDR1 is SGHTA and CDR2 FQGNSA. Written as DNA, the CDR3 is TGTGCCAGCAGCACCGGGACTAGGAACTACGAGCAGTACTTC. It is translated as CASSTGTRNYEQYF.

This sequence joins TRBV29-1 and TRBJ2-1; 12 nucleotides align to TRBD2. CDR3 length equals 14 residues. The J segment lost 7 bases and the V segment lost 6 bases, leaving 7 bases of the junction unmatched. The V gene's germline CDR1 is SQVTM and CDR2 ANQGSEA. The CDR3, as DNA: TGCAGCGTACTTACGGGACTAGCGGGTAATGAGCAGTTCTTC. Its translation is CSVLTGLAGNEQFF.

The V call is TRBV18, the J call TRBJ1-2; no reliable D call. Trimming removed 1 base from V and 3 bases from J, with 6 bases in between. The length of the CDR3 is 13 residues. Germline-derived CDR1 and CDR2 are KGHSH and LQKENI. The CDR3 nucleotides are TGTGCCAGCTCACCACGCTGGGACTATGGCTACACCTTC. This translates into CASSPRWDYGYTF.

The V call is TRBV19, the J call TRBJ1-2; perhaps TRBD1 as D (6 bases). Germline V CDR1 and CDR2: LNHDA, SQIVND (reference sequence). This CDR3 is 14 amino acids long. V lost 2 bases and J lost 5, with 12 bases in between. CDR3 protein: CASSISRGGYGYTF. For the CDR3, the DNA is TGTGCCAGTAGTATATCCAGGGGTGGATATGGCTACACCTTC.

This sequence joins TRBV25-1 and TRBJ2-2; 7 bases map to TRBD2. Trimming took 8 bases from V and 11 from J; bases not matched to a gene: 5. Germline V gene lookup returns CDR1 MGHDK and CDR2 SYGVNS. The CDR3 loop spans 11 amino acids. CDR3 DNA: TGTGCCAGCGGACTAGGCGGCGAGCTGTTTTTT. This sequence encodes CASGLGGELFF.

V usage is TRBV5-8 and J usage is TRBJ2-3; D not certain. The CDR3 runs to 15 residues. The germline V gene has CDR1 SGHTS and CDR2 YDEGEE. V shed 3 bases and J shed 0 bases, with 11 bases lying between them. The CDR3 DNA is TGTGCCAGCAGCTATCCCCCCGGGAGCACAGATACGCAGTATTTT. It codes for CASSYPPGSTDTQYF.

The chain combines TRBV6-5 with TRBJ2-2, with TRBD2 identical over 9 bases. From germline, CDR1 is MNHEY and CDR2 SVGAGI. CDR3 length equals 15 residues. V shed 10 bases and J 1 base; nucleotides not matched to a gene: 7. For the CDR3, the DNA is TGTGCCACCGTAGGACTAGCGTGGAACACCGGGGAGCTGTTTTTT. This codes for CATVGLAWNTGELFF.

This clone was detected only once. This chain connects TRBV6-5 to TRBJ1-1; TRBD1 is a possible D gene (5 bases). This CDR3 has 14 amino acids. V lost 6 bases and J 4 bases, leaving 15 bases between the germline ends. Germline values: CDR1 MNHEY, CDR2 SVGAGI. The CDR3 loop is CASRPQGPGTEAFF. The CDR3, as DNA: TGTGCCAGCAGACCCCAGGGTCCCGGCACTGAAGCTTTCTTT.

The chain recombines TRBV30 with TRBJ1-1, with D possibly being TRBD1 (5 bases). The germline V and J ends were trimmed by 1 base and 4 bases, with 10 bases remaining between them. Germline-derived CDR1 and CDR2 are GTSNPN and SVGIG (reference sequence). This CDR3 is built from 13 residues. CDR3 DNA sequence: TGTGCCTGGAGTGGGCAGGGAGTCACTGAAGCTTTCTTT. As protein: CAWSGQGVTEAFF.

The rearrangement links TRBV6-6 to TRBJ2-3; 8 nucleotides line up with TRBD1. Losses at the gene ends were 6 bases for V and 2 bases for J; bases not matched to a gene: 1. Germline values: CDR1 MNHNY, CDR2 SVGAGI (reference sequence). The CDR3 is 13 residues long. CDR3 bases: TGTGCCAGCAGCAGGGGGCCCACAGATACGCAGTATTTT. Translating it yields CASSRGPTDTQYF.

The chain recombines TRBV7-2 with TRBJ2-7; 10 bases map to TRBD2. Trimming cost V 3 bases and J 3 bases; bases outside gene matches: 2. The CDR3 has 14 amino acids. CDR1 is SGHTA and CDR2 is FQGNSA in the germline V gene. As DNA, the CDR3 is TGTGCCAGCAGCTTCCTAGCGGGAGTCTACGAGCAGTACTTC. Translating it yields CASSFLAGVYEQYF.

This clone has just one count. The V call is TRBV5-4, the J call TRBJ1-2; maybe TRBD1 (5 bases). The germline V gene has CDR1 SGHNT and CDR2 YYREEE (reference sequence). The ends were cut back, 0 bases at V and 2 bases at J, with 11 bases in the middle. The CDR3 loop spans 15 amino acids. CDR3 region: CASSLAGRQNYGYTF. For the CDR3, the DNA is TGTGCCAGCAGCTTGGCAGGGAGGCAGAACTATGGCTACACCTTC.

The V gene is TRBV9, the J gene TRBJ1-5; tentatively, D is TRBD1 (6 bases). The CDR3 has 15 residues. The germline gives CDR1 SGDLS, CDR2 YYNGEE. The germline V and J ends were trimmed by 0 bases and 3 bases, with 10 bases remaining between them. In nucleotides, the CDR3 is TGTGCCAGCAGCGTAGAAGGGGGACCCAATCAGCCCCAGCATTTT. Translation gives CASSVEGGPNQPQHF.

This chain joins TRBV14 and TRBJ2-2, with TRBD2 identical over 7 bases. The V segment lost 2 bases and the J segment 7 bases; nucleotides outside the gene matches: 13. The germline V gene encodes CDR1 SGHDN and CDR2 FVKESK. There are 17 residues in the CDR3. The CDR3: CASSQFSSGREIGELFF. CDR3 DNA sequence: TGTGCCAGCAGCCAATTCTCTAGTGGGCGGGAGATCGGGGAGCTGTTTTTT.

The genes are TRBV28 and TRBJ2-7; weak D call: TRBD1 (6 bases). The CDR3 has 11 amino acids. Trimming stripped 7 bases from V and 6 bases from J, with 10 bases between. Germline V gene sequence: CDR1 MDHEN, CDR2 SYDVKM. CDR3 nucleotide sequence: TGTGCCAGCAACCAGGGGTTCGAGCAGTACTTC. Protein sequence: CASNQGFEQYF.

The gene calls are TRBV5-6 and TRBJ2-5; 8 bases agree with TRBD2. Per germline, CDR1 SGHDT and CDR2 YYEEEE. V shed 4 bases, J shed 4 bases, and the junction held 9 bases outside the gene matches. This CDR3 has 15 amino acids. The CDR3 sequence is CASSPASAGGETQYF. The CDR3 nucleotides are TGTGCCAGCAGCCCAGCCTCCGCGGGAGGAGAGACCCAGTACTTC.